This T cell receptor (beta chain) was recorded in a study of early T cells in non-severe SARS-CoV-2 infection. This clonotype was recorded at least ten times. MiXCR, run by TCRdb on the 5' RACE reads, gives a single entry per CDR3 protein. The sample holds 100,000 to 150,000 distinct CDR3 sequences; under 15% are singletons and the top ten take roughly 22%. The CDR3 totals 15 residues. Germline CDR1 and CDR2: MNHEY and SVGAGI. J was trimmed by 4 bases and V by 6 bases; bases with no gene match: 9. The sample was whole blood. The source of this sequence is an adult who was a healthcare worker with PCR-confirmed SARS-CoV-2 infection or an uninfected control (not recorded which). The chain has TRBV6-5 and TRBJ2-5, with 9 bases that match TRBD2. The CDR3 loop reads CASSSVAGELETQYF. The CDR3 DNA follows: TGTGCCAGCAGCTCCGTAGCGGGGGAGTTAGAGACCCAGTACTTC.